Listed below are T cell receptor beta chains from one sample, sequenced in a study of blood T cell repertoires in COVID-19. Profiled with immunoSEQ multiplex PCR; TCRdb holds only in-frame clones, not every one. This table holds about 150,000 clones, around nine tenths found once. Sequencing was done on a sample of peripheral blood. Every receptor here comes from a woman aged 70-85 years with acute or convalescent COVID-19. The conserved cysteine and the conserved F or W are not part of the CDR3 here. Each record gives: V gene, CDR3 protein.

V gene: TRBV7-8
CDR3 protein: ASSLDALAGGHNNEQF

V gene: TRBV5-5
CDR3 protein: ASSFSRETQY

V gene: TRBV6-4
CDR3 protein: ASSEGRGYSEQF

V gene: TRBV14
CDR3 protein: ASSQAGRHNSPLH

V gene: TRBV28
CDR3 protein: ASMAGSLPTNYGYT

V gene: TRBV5-1
CDR3 protein: ASSLADIGTYGYT

V gene: TRBV5-1
CDR3 protein: ASSLEALILGGRGTQY

V gene: TRBV19
CDR3 protein: ASSLLLAAGANVLT

V gene: TRBV7-9
CDR3 protein: ASSPPGLTTNEKLF

V gene: TRBV30
CDR3 protein: AWTPGDYGYT

V gene: TRBV27
CDR3 protein: ASSPPGQVSGANVLT

V gene: TRBV14
CDR3 protein: ASSHFGRGDINEQF

V gene: TRBV4-2
CDR3 protein: ASSQESSGAGRGELF

V gene: TRBV2
CDR3 protein: ASSDSGTTSTDTQY

V gene: TRBV3-1/TRBV3-2
CDR3 protein: ASSQVGGFYSPLH

V gene: TRBV24-1
CDR3 protein: ATSDSRAGNQPQH